The TCR beta chain described here comes from a study of OX40 agonist ivuxolimab in advanced cancers. The CDR3 loop spans 15 amino acids. Looked up from germline, CDR1 is SGHDT and CDR2 is YYEEEE. V was pared by 0 bases and J by 5 bases, with 14 bases between. The data were produced by immunoSEQ multiplex PCR, yet TCRdb's version contains in-frame clones alone and is incomplete. The table includes about 95,000 clones, roughly 84% detected once. Specimen: CD4+ or CD8+ T cells sorted from blood, collected in a trial of the OX40 agonist ivuxolimab. The chain combines TRBV5-6 with TRBJ2-5; D might be TRBD1 (5 bases). This sequence originates from an adult with an advanced solid tumor such as melanoma, head and neck, liver or kidney cancer. The CDR3 loop reads CASSLATAPPETQYF. The CDR3 bases are TGTGCCAGCAGCTTGGCGACAGCGCCTCCTGAGACCCAGTACTTC.